This TCR beta chain originates from a study of cytomegalovirus exposure and HLA in healthy donors. The CDR3 is 17 amino acids. V was trimmed by 10 bases and J by 7 bases, leaving 28 bases between them. The germline CDR1 and CDR2 sequences are LNHDA and SQIVND (reference sequence). Study-level points and caveats: Researchers reported from a later analysis that most CMV-associated TCR beta chains appeared HLA-restricted. Donor immune exposure was known only as CMV serostatus.

Vbeta (60) and Jbeta (13) primers were used in the PCR. Only in-frame clones appear in the TCRdb table, and some are missing; sequencing was by immunoSEQ multiplex PCR. The table lists some 130,000 clones, with over 1.5% in the top ten. Comment on this clone: Its antigen is unknown.

The source is a woman in her 40s in good health and CMV-seropositive. What was sequenced was PBMCs. The gene calls are TRBV19 and TRBJ2-2, with TRBD2 as a possible D gene (6 bases). The CDR3 DNA reads TGTGCCACCAGCACCGGGACTTCCGCGTGGCCGGGCGGGGAGCTGTTTTTT. Its translation: CATSTGTSAWPGGELFF.